The T cell receptor beta chain described here comes from a study of Ad26.COV2.S vaccination and SARS-CoV-2 variants. The wider study: Ad26.COV2.S was injected intramuscularly once or twice, 56 days apart.

Overall study findings and caveats: The TCR breadth and depth analyses may have produced an underestimate of total T cell responses.

Treatment denoted: around 19 received Ad26.COV2.S at low or high dose, single or two shots; several received placebo; per-sample allocation not given. The samples date from day 63 after the first vaccine or placebo injection. Germline V CDR1 and CDR2: ENHRY, SYGVKD. V lost 4 bases and J 9 bases, leaving 7 bases between the germline ends. The CDR3 spans 11 residues. Regarding this clone: Its antigen is not identified.

Sequencing was performed with immunoSEQ multiplex PCR; in TCRdb, only in-frame clones are kept and a portion is missing. The sample has 300,000 to 400,000 clones; around 90% are singletons. The clonotype comes from a person between 18 and 65 years old who received the Ad26.COV2.S COVID-19 vaccine or a placebo. The specimen comprised peripheral blood, sampled in a trial of Ad26.COV2.S vaccine versus placebo. The rearrangement links TRBV10-3 to TRBJ2-1, with a possible D match to TRBD1 (6 bases). The CDR3 here is CAISGRGEQFF. CDR3 nucleotide sequence: TGTGCCATCAGTGGCAGGGGTGAGCAGTTCTTC.